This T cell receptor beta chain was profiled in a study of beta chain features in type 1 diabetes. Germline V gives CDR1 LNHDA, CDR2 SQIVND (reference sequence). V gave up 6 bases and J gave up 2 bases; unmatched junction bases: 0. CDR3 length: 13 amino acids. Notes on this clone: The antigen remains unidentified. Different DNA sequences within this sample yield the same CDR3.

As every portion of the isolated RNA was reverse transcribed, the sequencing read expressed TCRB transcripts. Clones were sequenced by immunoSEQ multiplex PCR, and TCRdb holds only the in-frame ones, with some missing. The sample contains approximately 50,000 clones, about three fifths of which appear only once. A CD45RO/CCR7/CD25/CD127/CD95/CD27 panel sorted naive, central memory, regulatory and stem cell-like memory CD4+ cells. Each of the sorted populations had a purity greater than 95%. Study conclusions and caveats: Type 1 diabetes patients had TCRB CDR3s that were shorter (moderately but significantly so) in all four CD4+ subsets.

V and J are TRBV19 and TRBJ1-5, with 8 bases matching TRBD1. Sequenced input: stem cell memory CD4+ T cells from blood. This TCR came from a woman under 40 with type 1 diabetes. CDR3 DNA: TGTGCCAGTAGGGACAGGGGCAATCAGCCCCAGCATTTT. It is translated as CASRDRGNQPQHF. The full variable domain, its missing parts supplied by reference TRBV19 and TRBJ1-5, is DGGITQSPKYLFRKEGQNVTLSCEQNLNHDAMYWYRQDPGQGLRLIYYSQIVNDFQKGDIAEGYSVSREKKESFPLTVTSAQKNPTAFYLCASRDRGNQPQHFGDGTRLSIL.